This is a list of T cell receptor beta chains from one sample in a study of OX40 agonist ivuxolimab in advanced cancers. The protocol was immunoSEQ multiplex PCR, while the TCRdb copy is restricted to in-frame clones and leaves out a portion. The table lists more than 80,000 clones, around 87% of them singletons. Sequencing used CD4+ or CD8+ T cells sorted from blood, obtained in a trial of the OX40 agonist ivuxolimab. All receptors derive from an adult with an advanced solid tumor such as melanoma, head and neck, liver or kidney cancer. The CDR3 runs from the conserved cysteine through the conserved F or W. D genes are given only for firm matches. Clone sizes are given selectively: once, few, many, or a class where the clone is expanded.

CDR3 DNA: TGTGCCAGCAGCTTCAGAAACGCTGGGGAGCTGTTTTTT
CDR3 protein: CASSFRNAGELFF
J gene: TRBJ2-2
V gene: TRBV13
D gene: -
clone size: -

CDR3 DNA: TGTGCCAGCAGCTTAAGTCCGCGCCTCTCACCCCTCCACTTT
CDR3 protein: CASSLSPRLSPLHF
J gene: TRBJ1-6
V gene: TRBV7-3
D gene: -
clone size: -

CDR3 DNA: TGTGCCAGCAGCTTAGATCTAGCGACCCATGAGCAGTTCTTC
CDR3 protein: CASSLDLATHEQFF
J gene: TRBJ2-1
V gene: TRBV7-3
D gene: -
clone size: -

CDR3 DNA: TGTGCCAGCAGCCTCACCGTGACCGGGGAGCTGTTTTTT
CDR3 protein: CASSLTVTGELFF
J gene: TRBJ2-2
V gene: TRBV7-9
D gene: -
clone size: -

CDR3 DNA: TGTGCCATCAGGGACAAGAACACCGGGGAGCTGTTTTTT
CDR3 protein: CAIRDKNTGELFF
J gene: TRBJ2-2
V gene: TRBV10-3
D gene: -
clone size: -

CDR3 DNA: TGTGCCATCAGTGGGAGATTGGGAGGTACTGAAGCTTTCTTT
CDR3 protein: CAISGRLGGTEAFF
J gene: TRBJ1-1
V gene: TRBV10-3
D gene: -
clone size: -

CDR3 DNA: TGCGCCAGCAGCCAAAGCGGACAGGGGAATTCACCCCTCCACTTT
CDR3 protein: CASSQSGQGNSPLHF
J gene: TRBJ1-6
V gene: TRBV4-3
D gene: TRBD1
clone size: -

CDR3 DNA: TGCGCCAGCAGCCCAGGGGGGACAGGCGCGGCGGAGGTACTGTTTTTT
CDR3 protein: CASSPGGTGAAEVLFF
J gene: TRBJ1-4
V gene: TRBV4-1
D gene: TRBD1
clone size: -

CDR3 DNA: TGTGCCAGCAGTTACTCGGGGGGGCAAGAGACCCAGTACTTC
CDR3 protein: CASSYSGGQETQYF
J gene: TRBJ2-5
V gene: TRBV6-5
D gene: TRBD2
clone size: once

CDR3 DNA: TGTGCCAGTACATCGACAGGGGCTAATGAAAAACTGTTTTTT
CDR3 protein: CASTSTGANEKLFF
J gene: TRBJ1-4
V gene: TRBV19
D gene: TRBD1
clone size: once

CDR3 DNA: TGTGCCAGCAGTGTCTCCCCGGCGGGGGGAGATGAAAAACTGTTTTTT
CDR3 protein: CASSVSPAGGDEKLFF
J gene: TRBJ1-4
V gene: TRBV6-1
D gene: -
clone size: -

CDR3 DNA: TGTGCCAGCAGCTTAGCAGGGACTTCCCTGCGAGGGAATGAGCAGTTCTTC
CDR3 protein: CASSLAGTSLRGNEQFF
J gene: TRBJ2-1
V gene: TRBV7-9
D gene: -
clone size: once

CDR3 DNA: TGCGCCAGCAGTTGGGACCCTGGGAACACTGAAGCTTTCTTT
CDR3 protein: CASSWDPGNTEAFF
J gene: TRBJ1-1
V gene: TRBV5-1
D gene: -
clone size: -

CDR3 DNA: TGCGCCAGCAGCCGAAGGGTCCAGGGGGACTCCTACGAGCAGTACTTC
CDR3 protein: CASSRRVQGDSYEQYF
J gene: TRBJ2-7
V gene: TRBV4-1
D gene: TRBD1
clone size: -

CDR3 DNA: TGTGCCTGGAGTCCTGGGGGGAGCGGGGGTCACAATGAGCAGTTCTTC
CDR3 protein: CAWSPGGSGGHNEQFF
J gene: TRBJ2-1
V gene: TRBV30
D gene: TRBD2
clone size: -

CDR3 DNA: TGTGCCAGCAATTCTCGGGGCTTGGGAACCACCATATATTTT
CDR3 protein: CASNSRGLGTTIYF
J gene: TRBJ1-3
V gene: TRBV28
D gene: -
clone size: -

CDR3 DNA: TGTGCCAGCTCACCCGGGACAGGGGGAGGAGATACGCAGTATTTT
CDR3 protein: CASSPGTGGGDTQYF
J gene: TRBJ2-3
V gene: TRBV18
D gene: TRBD1
clone size: -

CDR3 DNA: TGCGCCAGCAGCCAAGGGACTAGCGGGGTCTCCTACGAGCAGTACTTC
CDR3 protein: CASSQGTSGVSYEQYF
J gene: TRBJ2-7
V gene: TRBV4-1
D gene: TRBD2
clone size: -

CDR3 DNA: TGTGCCAGCAGTGAAGACAGGAGAGCTGAAGCTTTCTTT
CDR3 protein: CASSEDRRAEAFF
J gene: TRBJ1-1
V gene: TRBV6-1
D gene: -
clone size: -

CDR3 DNA: TGTGCCAGCAGTGGGACAGGGGGCGGTTATGGCTACACCTTC
CDR3 protein: CASSGTGGGYGYTF
J gene: TRBJ1-2
V gene: TRBV7-2
D gene: TRBD1
clone size: -

CDR3 DNA: TGCGCCAGCAGCCAAGGACTAGCGGGAGGTTCTGGGGCCAACGTCCTGACTTTC
CDR3 protein: CASSQGLAGGSGANVLTF
J gene: TRBJ2-6
V gene: TRBV4-3
D gene: TRBD2
clone size: -

CDR3 DNA: TGTGCCAGCACCCCCTTGGGAGAAGGAAACACCATATATTTT
CDR3 protein: CASTPLGEGNTIYF
J gene: TRBJ1-3
V gene: TRBV6-1
D gene: -
clone size: -

CDR3 DNA: TGCGCCAGCAGCCGCCAGATAACGAGCGGGGGGAGGACAGATACGCAGTATTTT
CDR3 protein: CASSRQITSGGRTDTQYF
J gene: TRBJ2-3
V gene: TRBV4-1
D gene: TRBD2
clone size: once

CDR3 DNA: TGTGCCAGCAGCTCAGACACAGGGTTGGAAAAAGATACGCAGTATTTT
CDR3 protein: CASSSDTGLEKDTQYF
J gene: TRBJ2-3
V gene: TRBV11-2
D gene: -
clone size: -

CDR3 DNA: TGTGCCAGTAGTAGCGCCCTACTCTCCTACGAGCAGTACTTC
CDR3 protein: CASSSALLSYEQYF
J gene: TRBJ2-7
V gene: TRBV19
D gene: -
clone size: -

CDR3 DNA: TGTGCCAGCTCACCACGTTTGCAGAACGAGGAGCAGTACTTC
CDR3 protein: CASSPRLQNEEQYF
J gene: TRBJ2-5
V gene: TRBV18
D gene: -
clone size: -

CDR3 DNA: TGTGCTAGCAGCTCTCACATCGGGACGGCACAAGAGACCCAGTACTTC
CDR3 protein: CASSSHIGTAQETQYF
J gene: TRBJ2-5
V gene: TRBV7-7
D gene: -
clone size: few

CDR3 DNA: TGCGCCAGCAGCTTGGCCGTCGATGACGAGCAGTACTTC
CDR3 protein: CASSLAVDDEQYF
J gene: TRBJ2-7
V gene: TRBV5-1
D gene: -
clone size: -

CDR3 DNA: TGTGCCAGCTCACCACCGGGCACTGAAGCTTTCTTT
CDR3 protein: CASSPPGTEAFF
J gene: TRBJ1-1
V gene: TRBV18
D gene: -
clone size: -

CDR3 DNA: TGTGCCATCAGTGAGTCGACAGGGCGGGAGACCCAGTACTTC
CDR3 protein: CAISESTGRETQYF
J gene: TRBJ2-5
V gene: TRBV10-3
D gene: TRBD1
clone size: -

CDR3 DNA: TGTGCCAGCAGCTCCCAGGGCTACGAGCAGTACTTC
CDR3 protein: CASSSQGYEQYF
J gene: TRBJ2-7
V gene: TRBV7-2
D gene: -
clone size: -

CDR3 DNA: TGTGCCATCAGTGAGTCTGGCGCCTCCACAGATACGCAGTATTTT
CDR3 protein: CAISESGASTDTQYF
J gene: TRBJ2-3
V gene: TRBV10-3
D gene: -
clone size: -

CDR3 DNA: TGTGCCAGCAGTGAAGGGGGCCACACCGGGGAGCTGTTTTTT
CDR3 protein: CASSEGGHTGELFF
J gene: TRBJ2-2
V gene: TRBV2
D gene: -
clone size: -

CDR3 DNA: TGTGCCAGCAGTGATACAGGGGGCGCAAAGGGCGGGGAGCTGTTTTTT
CDR3 protein: CASSDTGGAKGGELFF
J gene: TRBJ2-2
V gene: TRBV6-1
D gene: TRBD1
clone size: -

CDR3 DNA: TGTGCCAGCAGCCTGACACAGTACAATGAGCAGTTCTTC
CDR3 protein: CASSLTQYNEQFF
J gene: TRBJ2-1
V gene: TRBV7-9
D gene: -
clone size: -

CDR3 DNA: TGTGCCAGTAGTATCCCGGGCAGATACAATGAGCAGTTCTTC
CDR3 protein: CASSIPGRYNEQFF
J gene: TRBJ2-1
V gene: TRBV19
D gene: -
clone size: -

CDR3 DNA: TGTGCCAGCAGCTGGAGGGGGGATCGCTACAATGAGCAGTTCTTC
CDR3 protein: CASSWRGDRYNEQFF
J gene: TRBJ2-1
V gene: TRBV7-8
D gene: -
clone size: -

CDR3 DNA: TGTGCCAGCAGCGAAAGTAACGGGGACCAGACAATCGAGCAGTTCTTC
CDR3 protein: CASSESNGDQTIEQFF
J gene: TRBJ2-1
V gene: TRBV21-1
D gene: -
clone size: once

CDR3 DNA: TGTGCCAGCAGCTTACCGGCGACAGGGATCTATGGCTACACCTTC
CDR3 protein: CASSLPATGIYGYTF
J gene: TRBJ1-2
V gene: TRBV11-3
D gene: TRBD1
clone size: -

CDR3 DNA: TGTGCCAGCACTATGACAGGGAAAGAGACCCAGTACTTC
CDR3 protein: CASTMTGKETQYF
J gene: TRBJ2-5
V gene: TRBV6-1
D gene: TRBD1
clone size: -

CDR3 DNA: TGTGCCAGCAGCCCTAGACAGGGGGAGACCCAGTACTTC
CDR3 protein: CASSPRQGETQYF
J gene: TRBJ2-5
V gene: TRBV11-3
D gene: TRBD1
clone size: -

CDR3 DNA: TGCAGCGTTGTTGGAGATCCCTACGAGCAGTACTTC
CDR3 protein: CSVVGDPYEQYF
J gene: TRBJ2-7
V gene: TRBV29-1
D gene: -
clone size: -

CDR3 DNA: TGTGCCAGCAGTTACTTGACCAGGGGGCTCCACGAGCAGTACTTC
CDR3 protein: CASSYLTRGLHEQYF
J gene: TRBJ2-7
V gene: TRBV6-5
D gene: TRBD1
clone size: -

CDR3 DNA: TGTGCCAGCAGTTCCGTCGGGGTCCTCACAGATACGCAGTATTTT
CDR3 protein: CASSSVGVLTDTQYF
J gene: TRBJ2-3
V gene: TRBV28
D gene: -
clone size: -

CDR3 DNA: TGTGCCAGCAGCTTGCCCCCAGGGACAGGGCTTTACAATGAGCAGTTCTTC
CDR3 protein: CASSLPPGTGLYNEQFF
J gene: TRBJ2-1
V gene: TRBV13
D gene: TRBD1
clone size: -

CDR3 DNA: TGTGCCAGCAGCCCTCGGACTAGCGGGGGGTACGAGCAGTACTTC
CDR3 protein: CASSPRTSGGYEQYF
J gene: TRBJ2-7
V gene: TRBV11-2
D gene: TRBD2
clone size: -

CDR3 DNA: TGTGCCAGCAGCGTAGCTGGGACTACTAACAATGAGCAGTTCTTC
CDR3 protein: CASSVAGTTNNEQFF
J gene: TRBJ2-1
V gene: TRBV9
D gene: TRBD2
clone size: -

CDR3 DNA: TGCGCCAGCAGTGAAGGGTCGGGACTAGCTGCCGAGCAGTACTTC
CDR3 protein: CASSEGSGLAAEQYF
J gene: TRBJ2-7
V gene: TRBV10-2
D gene: TRBD2
clone size: -

CDR3 DNA: TGTGCCAGCAGCTCCTTGCAATCGCAGTTCTTC
CDR3 protein: CASSSLQSQFF
J gene: TRBJ2-1
V gene: TRBV7-2
D gene: -
clone size: -

CDR3 DNA: TGTGCCAGCCAGGGCACAGGAGTGCGGGAGACCCAGTACTTC
CDR3 protein: CASQGTGVRETQYF
J gene: TRBJ2-5
V gene: TRBV7-9
D gene: -
clone size: -

CDR3 DNA: TGTGCCTGGAGTAGGGCGGGTCAGCCCCAGCATTTT
CDR3 protein: CAWSRAGQPQHF
J gene: TRBJ1-5
V gene: TRBV30
D gene: -
clone size: -